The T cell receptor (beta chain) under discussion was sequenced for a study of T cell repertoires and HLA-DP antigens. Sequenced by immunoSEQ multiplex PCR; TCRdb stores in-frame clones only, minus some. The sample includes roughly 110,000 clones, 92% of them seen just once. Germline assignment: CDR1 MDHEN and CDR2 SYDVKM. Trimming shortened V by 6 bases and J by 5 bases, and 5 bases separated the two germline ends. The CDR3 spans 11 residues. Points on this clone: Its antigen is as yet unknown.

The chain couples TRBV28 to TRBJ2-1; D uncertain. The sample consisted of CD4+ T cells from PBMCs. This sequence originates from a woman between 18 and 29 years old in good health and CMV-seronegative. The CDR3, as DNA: TGTGCCAGCAGGATAAACAATGAGCAGTTCTTC. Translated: CASRINNEQFF. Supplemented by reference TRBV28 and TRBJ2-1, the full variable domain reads DVKVTQSSRYLVKRTGEKVFLECVQDMDHENMFWYRQDPGLGLRLIYFSYDVKMKEKGDIPEGYSVSREKKERFSLILESASTNQTSMYLCASRINNEQFFGPGTRLTVL.